This TCR beta chain was captured by sequencing in a study of cytomegalovirus exposure and HLA in healthy donors. Study-level findings and limits: Per a later analysis, 15,000 to 20,000 TCR beta sequences showed association with HLA alleles at 0.05 false discovery rate. Immune exposure information available was restricted to CMV serostatus. In an earlier analysis, in approximately 630 donors, most V segments appeared productive either ~87% or ~30% of the time.

In the PCR, 60 Vbeta and 13 Jbeta primers were used. Authors' processing steps: Approximately 11 million shared chains were among approximately 87 million unique TCR beta chains counted in a later analysis. Produced via immunoSEQ multiplex PCR; TCRdb's table is partial and in-frame only. V and J calls and clone size are given by that table; D and trimming were obtained from the DNA. The sample consists of 150,000 to 200,000 clones, 80% of them appearing once. This clone was observed a single time. Its antigen is not known. CDR3 length equals 18 residues. The junction had 16 bases not matched to a gene; V was cut back by 3 bases and J by 8 bases. CDR1 is SSHAT and CDR2 is FNYEAQ in the germline V gene (reference sequence).

The gene calls are TRBV7-7 and TRBJ1-4, with 9 bases lining up with TRBD1. Sequenced: PBMCs. This clonotype was sampled from a man in his thirties or forties in good health and CMV-seropositive. The DNA for the CDR3 is TGTGCCAGCAGCTTTACGCCGGGATCGGGACAGGGTGAGGAAAAACTGTTTTTT. Protein: CASSFTPGSGQGEEKLFF.